The 7 T cell receptor beta chains listed next were all sequenced from one sample in a study of T cells in pancreatic ductal adenocarcinoma. Sequenced by immunoSEQ multiplex PCR; TCRdb stores in-frame clones only, minus some. This table holds 85,000 to 120,000 clones, about 95% found once. The selected patients with pancreatic ductal adenocarcinoma had surgery but no neoadjuvant therapy. Material: PBMCs. The receptors originated from a human donor with pancreatic ductal adenocarcinoma.

This CDR3 reads CASGGGGGYNEQFF. The CDR3 coding sequence is TGTGCCAGCGGCGGTGGGGGGGGCTACAATGAGCAGTTCTTC. The chain couples TRBV5-4 to TRBJ2-1; 7 bases line up with TRBD2. The CDR3 covers 14 residues. In germline, CDR1 is SGHNT, CDR2 YYREEE (reference sequence). V lost 7 bases to trimming and J lost 3 bases; unmatched junction nucleotides: 7.

The chain recombines TRBV29-1 with TRBJ2-7, with a weak D call TRBD1 (5 bases). Per the germline V gene, CDR1 is SQVTM and CDR2 is ANQGSEA. The ends were cut back, 4 bases at V and 5 bases at J, with 12 bases in the middle. This CDR3 has 12 residues. The chain's CDR3 is CSVGQGDNEQYF. Written as DNA, the CDR3 is TGCAGCGTTGGCCAGGGCGACAACGAGCAGTACTTC.

The rearrangement uses TRBV30 and TRBJ2-3, with D maybe TRBD2 (6 bases). This CDR3 region has 12 residues. Germline lookup yields CDR1 GTSNPN and CDR2 SVGIG (reference sequence). V lost 4 bases and J lost 5, with 10 bases in between. The DNA for the CDR3 is TGTGCCTGGACGCCGGGGGTAGATACGCAGTATTTT. Translated: CAWTPGVDTQYF.

The rearrangement uses TRBV10-3 and TRBJ2-7; D possibly corresponds to TRBD1 (6 bases). CDR1 and CDR2 (germline): ENHRY, SYGVKD. Trimming stripped 8 bases from V and 4 bases from J, with 21 bases between. The CDR3 is 15 residues long. CDR3 coding DNA: TGTGCCATCGGGTCGGGGACACAGCGTCTATACGAGCAGTACTTC. This gives the protein CAIGSGTQRLYEQYF.

The chain couples TRBV18 to TRBJ2-7; D is perhaps TRBD2 (5 bases). Per germline, CDR1 KGHSH and CDR2 LQKENI. The V gene lost 0 bases and the J gene lost 4 bases, with 13 bases spanning the gap. This CDR3 contains 15 residues. The CDR3 region has the DNA TGTGCCAGCTCACCACCGGTGGTAGCGCGATACGAGCAGTACTTC. Translation gives CASSPPVVARYEQYF. Using reference TRBV18 and TRBJ2-7 for the parts outside the CDR3, the full variable domain is NAGVMQNPRHLVRRRGQEARLRCSPMKGHSHVYWYRQLPEEGLKFMVYLQKENIIDESGMPKERFSAEFPKEGPSILRIQQVVRGDSAAYFCASSPPVVARYEQYFGPGTRLTVT.

The chain combines TRBV6-5 with TRBJ2-7, with TRBD1 matching over 8 bases. The CDR3 totals 15 residues. The trim removed 5 bases at V and 2 bases at J, leaving 8 bases unmatched. Per the germline V gene, CDR1 is MNHEY and CDR2 is SVGAGI. CDR3 bases: TGTGCCAGCAGTCCATCGACAGGGGCCGCCTACGAGCAGTACTTC. Amino acids: CASSPSTGAAYEQYF.

The rearrangement uses TRBV5-1 and TRBJ2-2; TRBD2 agrees at 13 bases. The CDR3 extends over 17 amino acids. V trimming: 4 bases; J trimming: 3 bases; junction bases outside the gene matches: 6. Germline V CDR1 and CDR2: SGHRS, YFSETQ. CDR3 residues: CASSPGLAGVYTGELFF. In nucleotides, the CDR3 is TGCGCCAGCAGCCCCGGACTAGCGGGAGTGTACACCGGGGAGCTGTTTTTT.